This passage covers 21 T cell receptor beta chains from one sample sequenced in a study of tumor-infiltrating lymphocytes in primary liver carcinoma. For each extraction, RNA and DNA were obtained together from about 20-30 mg of unsorted bulk tissue. TCR beta cDNA was prepared out of 450 to 500 ng total RNA by means of a constant-region primer. Amplification in three nested multiplex PCR rounds with slightly modified ARM-PCR gave rise to TCR beta libraries. A C-beta reverse primer was combined with TRBV1-TRBV30 forward primers in the first two PCR rounds, and each round had 9 to 10 cycles. TCRdb independently ran MiXCR on the multiplex PCR reads; one entry per CDR3 protein. The profile shows fewer than 70,000 distinct CDR3 sequences, less than 75% of them singletons. The sample consisted of liver tumor tissue from sampling region 2. Subset here: tumor region T2, inferior pole. The source is a man between 35 and 55 years old with primary liver carcinoma and hepatitis B virus infection.

Comments on this clonotype: A much larger clone differs from this one at a single base, so this may be a read error. The genes are TRBV12-3 or TRBV12-4 and TRBJ2-1; 8 bases align to TRBD2. This CDR3 region has 19 residues. The CDR3 region has the DNA TGTGCCAGCAGTTTAGAAGCTAGCGGGTCGCTGCCCTCCTACAATGAGAAGTTCTTC. Residues: CASSLEASGSLPSYNEKFF.

This clonotype was found once. Sequence at one end of the junction differs from germline and may be a read error. The chain's CDR3 is CASSQGDKNYGYTF. The DNA for the CDR3 is TGCGCCAGCAGCCAAGGAGACAAGAACTATGGCTACACCTTT. The genes are TRBV4-1 and TRBJ1-2; D remains ambiguous. The CDR3 totals 14 residues. Germline V gene lookup returns CDR1 MGHRA and CDR2 YSYEKL.

On this clonotype: An end of the junction differs from the germline gene, which may be a read error. The chain combines TRBV4-1 with TRBJ1-6; 9 bases are a match to TRBD1. Germline CDR1 is MGHRA and CDR2 is YSYEKL. The CDR3 has 16 residues. The CDR3 here is CANSHHLQGADSSLHF. The DNA of the CDR3 is TGCGCCAACAGCCACCATCTACAGGGGGCGGATTCATCCCTCCACTTT.

This chain joins TRBV5-5 and TRBJ2-3; tentatively, D is TRBD1 (5 bases). The length of the CDR3 is 15 residues. V shed 2 bases and J shed 0 bases, with 10 bases lying between them. Looked up from germline, CDR1 is SGHKS and CDR2 is YYEKEE (reference sequence). CDR3 coding DNA: TGTGCCAGCAGCTTCAAGGGGCACAGCACAGATACGCAGTATTTT. It specifies CASSFKGHSTDTQYF. Based on the CDR3 plus reference TRBV5-5 and TRBJ2-3, the full variable domain is DAGVTQSPTHLIKTRGQQVTLRCSPISGHKSVSWYQQVLGQGPQFIFQYYEKEERGRGNFPDRFSARQFPNYSSELNVNALLLGDSALYLCASSFKGHSTDTQYFGPGTRLTVL.

As regards this clonotype: One base away lies a much larger clone, so this may be a sequencing read error. V usage is TRBV6-5 and J usage is TRBJ1-2, with D hard to call. The CDR3 runs to 16 residues. Germline V lookup: CDR1 MNHEY, CDR2 SVGAGI. CDR3 residues: CASSSGVGVVNYDYTF. CDR3 nucleotides: TGTGCCAGCAGTTCCGGGGTCGGGGTCGTCAACTATGACTACACCTTC.

The chain joins TRBV29-1 to TRBJ2-1; D is perhaps TRBD1 (6 bases). In germline, CDR1 is SQVTM, CDR2 ANQGSEA. The CDR3 runs 12 residues. V dropped 8 bases and J dropped 7 bases, with 15 bases sitting between them. The CDR3 DNA follows: TGCAGCACCCGCCTAAGGGGGAATGAGCAGTTCTTC. Translating gives CSTRLRGNEQFF.

The CDR3 reads CSAHKGATSAEAFF. CDR3 bases: TGCAGCGCCCACAAGGGGGCAACCTCTGCTGAAGCTTTCTTT. The chain links TRBV29-1 to TRBJ1-1; 7 bases agree with TRBD1. With V trimmed by 7 bases and J by 6 bases, 14 bases remained unmatched. CDR3 length: 14 amino acids. Germline CDR1 is SQVTM and CDR2 is ANQGSEA.

Concerning this clonotype itself: A much more abundant neighbour one base away suggests this may be a read error. The chain couples TRBV10-2 to TRBJ1-2, with 9 bases identical to TRBD1. This CDR3 has 14 amino acids. Germline CDR1 and CDR2: WSHSY and SAAADI. CDR3 in DNA: TGCACCAGCAGTGAACAGGGGGCAAACTATGGCTACACCTTC. It encodes CTSSEQGANYGYTF.

Of note for this clonotype: A single base separates this from a much larger clone, so it may be a read error. The V gene is TRBV5-4, the J gene TRBJ2-5; D is unresolved. Germline-derived CDR1 and CDR2 are SGHNT and YYREEE (reference sequence). The length of the CDR3 is 13 residues. The CDR3 DNA sequence: TGTGCCAACAGCTTGAAGGGCCAAGAGACCCAGTACTTC. Its translation: CANSLKGQETQYF.

CDR3 DNA: TGTGCCAGCAGCGAGGGACTAGCGATTGAGCAGTTCTTC. Translated, it gives CASSEGLAIEQFF. The chain links TRBV5-4 to TRBJ2-1, with 10 bases aligning to TRBD2. Per the germline V gene, CDR1 is SGHNT and CDR2 is YYREEE (reference sequence). The CDR3 sequence is 13 residues long. The V segment lost 4 bases and the J segment 9 bases; nucleotides outside the gene matches: 4.

The J gene is TRBJ1-6, the V gene TRBV12-3 or TRBV12-4; 7 bases agree with TRBD1. The CDR3 is 15 residues long. The V segment lost 5 bases and the J segment 5 bases; nucleotides outside the gene matches: 6. CDR3: CASSPPGQNNSPLHF. The CDR3 nucleotides are TGTGCCAGCAGTCCGCCGGGACAGAATAATTCACCCCTCCACTTT.

Comment on this clonotype: A read error may produce the germline difference seen at one junction end. This chain connects TRBV11-2 to TRBJ2-7; D tentatively fits TRBD1 or TRBD2 (5 bases each). The germline CDR1 and CDR2 sequences are SGHAT and FQNNGV. This CDR3 contains 16 residues. The CDR3 reads CAGSFIQEAIHNDQYF. The CDR3 DNA reads TGTGCCGGCAGCTTCATACAGGAGGCCATACATAACGACCAGTACTTC.

Comment on this clonotype: At one of its ends the junction is not consistent with the germline gene, which may arise from a read error. V gene TRBV10-2 combines with J gene TRBJ2-1; 11 nucleotides match TRBD2. The length of the CDR3 is 17 residues. CDR1 and CDR2 from the germline V gene are WSHSY and SAAADI. The CDR3 sequence: CTSSDVAGGRFYNEQFF. DNA of the CDR3: TGCACCAGCAGCGATGTAGCGGGAGGGAGGTTCTACAATGAGCAGTTCTTC.

Of note for this clonotype: Without the conserved terminal phenylalanine or tryptophan, this CDR3 likely stems from a read error. This rearrangement joins TRBV11-2 to TRBJ2-2, with D tentatively TRBD2 (6 bases). Germline lookup yields CDR1 SGHAT and CDR2 FQNNGV. This CDR3 is built from 15 residues. CDR3 loop: CASSFAGSNTWELFL. The CDR3, as DNA: TGTGCCAGTAGCTTTGCGGGATCGAACACCTGGGAGCTGTTTTTA.

This clonotype appeared a single time. A much larger clone lies one base from this, so it may be a read error. The chain recombines TRBV28 with TRBJ2-2; D gene unclear. CDR1 is MDHEN, CDR2 SYDVKM, per germline. CDR3 size: 12 residues. In DNA form, the CDR3 reads TGTGTCAGCAGTCTGAACACCGGGGAGCTGTTTTTT. It encodes CVSSLNTGELFF.

Points on this clonotype: The limits of the CDR3 on the DNA are not certain, so only TCRdb's listed CDR3 is given. The chain recombines TRBV11-3 with TRBJ1-2; the table's D call, TRBD1, has no DNA check behind it. The CDR3 contains 15 residues when both ends are counted. Germline values: CDR1 SGHNT, CDR2 YENEEA. This CDR3 reads CANSPVIKINYGCTF.

On this clonotype: The junction differs from germline at one of its ends, possibly a read error. The chain is built from TRBV10-3 and TRBJ1-1, with TRBD1 as a possible D gene (6 bases). The V gene's germline CDR1 is ENHRY and CDR2 SYGVKD. The CDR3 is 15 amino acids. The CDR3 loop is CVISTGGQENTEASF. The DNA of the CDR3 is TGTGTCATTTCCACCGGGGGACAAGAGAACACTGAAGCTTCCTTT.

In its sample, this clonotype was seen a few times. V is TRBV25-1 and J is TRBJ2-3; no reliable D call. V gave up 5 bases and J gave up 1 base, with 10 bases separating them. CDR3 length: 14 residues. The germline gives CDR1 MGHDK, CDR2 SYGVNS. CDR3 sequence (DNA): TGTGCCAGCAGTCTTGGAACGGGCACAGATACGCAGTATTTT. Protein product: CASSLGTGTDTQYF.

This clonotype occurred a few times. The CDR3 region is CASIQGGENYGYTF. CDR3 sequence (DNA): TGTGCCAGCATACAGGGCGGCGAAAACTATGGCTACACCTTC. The chain joins TRBV12-3 or TRBV12-4 to TRBJ1-2; the D gene is possibly TRBD1 (6 bases). The CDR3 loop spans 14 amino acids. V lost 7 bases and J 2 bases, leaving 14 bases between the germline ends.

The chain has TRBV6-1 and TRBJ2-7, with D unclear. V gave up 4 bases and J gave up 2 bases, with 15 bases separating them. The length of the CDR3 is 15 residues. The germline gives CDR1 MNHNS, CDR2 SASEGT. Written as DNA, the CDR3 is TGTGCCAGCAGTGGAGAAACTGACCCTCCCTACGAGCAGTACTTC. Translation: CASSGETDPPYEQYF.

With respect to this clonotype: This may stem from a read error, because a much larger clone lies one nucleotide away. This chain connects TRBV7-9 to TRBJ2-4; D unclear. The CDR3 consists of 17 residues. The V and J ends lost 6 bases and 3 bases respectively, with 21 bases between them. The germline gives CDR1 SEHNR, CDR2 FQNEAQ (reference sequence). The CDR3 bases are TGTGCCAGCAGTAACTCCCTAGGTCCGATAGTCAAAAACATTCAGTACTTC. It specifies CASSNSLGPIVKNIQYF. The full variable domain, in which reference TRBV7-9 and TRBJ2-4 provide the parts outside the CDR3, is DTGVSQNPRHKITKRGQNVTFRCDPISEHNRLYWYRQTLGQGPEFLTYFQNEAQLEKSRLLSDRFSAERPKGSFSTLEIQRTEQGDSAMYLCASSNSLGPIVKNIQYFGAGTRLSVL.